This T cell receptor (beta chain) was recovered during a study of liver allograft versus peripheral blood T cells. At the level of the study: Repertoires of T cell receptors in transplanted livers were compared with recipients' peripheral blood repertoires.

This clonotype occurred a few times. Between the trimmed V and J ends, which lost 4 bases and 7 bases, there was a span of 15 bases. Per germline, CDR1 SGDLS and CDR2 YYNGEE. The CDR3 covers 15 residues. TCRdb used MiXCR to reprocess the reads, holding one entry per CDR3 protein. The sample carries approximately 10,000 distinct CDR3 sequences, about 18% recorded once. The chain employs TRBV9 and TRBJ1-6; perhaps TRBD1 as D (5 bases). The clonotype was recovered from a human patient who had a liver transplant. Some T cells may have come from the graft donor. The CDR3 is CASSTDGGYNSPLHF. The CDR3 DNA follows: TGTGCCAGCAGCACAGACGGGGGTTACAATTCACCCCTCCACTTT. Full variable domain (missing parts from reference TRBV9 and TRBJ1-6): DSGVTQTPKHLITATGQRVTLRCSPRSGDLSVYWYQQSLDQGLQFLIQYYNGEERAKGNILERFSAQQFPDLHSELNLSSLELGDSALYFCASSTDGGYNSPLHFGNGTRLTVT.